This is a list of T cell receptor beta chains from one sample in a study of blood T cell repertoires in COVID-19. Method: immunoSEQ multiplex PCR; TCRdb's copy keeps in-frame clones and lacks some. The sample includes 180,000 or so clones, approximately 84% of them seen just once. Sequencing was carried out using peripheral blood. These receptors were collected from a man aged 35-49 years who had recovered from COVID-19. Each CDR3 is given with its conserved first and last residue. D genes are given only for firm matches. Clone sizes are given selectively: once, few, many, or a class where the clone is expanded.

j_call d_call clone_size v_call cdr3_aa cdr3_nt
TRBJ2-5 TRBD1 once TRBV2 CASDRTGAETQYF TGTGCCAGCGACAGGACAGGTGCTGAGACCCAGTACTTC
TRBJ2-1 NA NA TRBV14 CASSQEKGVSYNEQFF TGTGCCAGCAGCCAAGAGAAGGGGGTCTCCTACAATGAGCAGTTCTTC
TRBJ1-2 NA NA TRBV11-3 CASSSPMPGAGYTF TGTGCCAGCAGCTCCCCCATGCCAGGCGCGGGCTACACCTTC
TRBJ1-1 NA NA TRBV20-1 CSASEGDTEAFF TGCAGTGCTAGTGAGGGAGACACTGAAGCTTTCTTT
TRBJ1-5 NA NA TRBV19 CASSPGVDQPQHF TGTGCCAGTAGCCCAGGGGTGGATCAGCCCCAGCATTTT
TRBJ1-5 NA NA TRBV27 CASSLAGDFNQPQHF TGTGCCAGCAGTTTAGCGGGGGATTTCAATCAGCCCCAGCATTTT
TRBJ1-5 TRBD1 NA TRBV5-5 CASSLQGAQPQHF TGTGCCAGCAGCTTACAGGGGGCTCAGCCCCAGCATTTT
TRBJ2-7 TRBD1 NA TRBV9 CASSATGDPYEQYF TGTGCCAGCAGCGCGACAGGGGACCCCTACGAGCAGTACTTC
TRBJ1-5 NA NA TRBV19 CASSIAPGQPQHF TGTGCCAGTAGTATCGCCCCGGGTCAGCCCCAGCATTTT
TRBJ2-1 NA NA TRBV7-3 CASSRVGGVPSYNEQFF TGTGCCAGCAGCCGCGTAGGGGGTGTCCCCTCCTACAATGAGCAGTTCTTC
TRBJ1-4 NA NA TRBV5-1 CASSLSSTNEKLFF TGCGCCAGCAGTTTGTCCTCAACTAATGAAAAACTGTTTTTT
TRBJ2-7 TRBD1 NA TRBV5-1 CASSFRDRAYEQYF TGCGCCAGCAGCTTCCGGGACAGGGCCTACGAGCAGTACTTC
TRBJ2-3 TRBD1 NA TRBV6-4 CASSGQGQDTQYF TGTGCCAGCTCGGGACAGGGACAAGATACGCAGTATTTT
TRBJ2-7 NA few TRBV7-6 CASSLGLEQYF TGTGCCAGCAGCCTAGGGCTCGAGCAGTACTTC
TRBJ1-3 TRBD1 NA TRBV30 CAWTGGIRSSGNTIYF TGTGCCTGGACAGGGGGCATCAGAAGTTCTGGAAACACCATATATTTT
TRBJ2-3 TRBD1 NA TRBV10-3 CATGQGSTDTQYF TGTGCCACCGGACAGGGATCCACAGATACGCAGTATTTT
TRBJ2-7 TRBD1 NA TRBV20-1 CSASWTGKGEQYF TGCAGTGCTAGTTGGACAGGGAAAGGCGAGCAGTACTTC
TRBJ2-3 NA NA TRBV3-1/TRBV3-2 CASSPDQGKEQDTQYF TGTGCCAGCAGTCCGGACCAGGGAAAAGAGCAAGATACGCAGTATTTT
TRBJ2-1 NA NA TRBV7-9 CASSPRWDTYYNEQFF TGTGCCAGCAGCCCCCGGTGGGACACCTACTACAATGAGCAGTTCTTC
TRBJ2-1 NA NA TRBV9 CASSPLLAIYNEQFF TGTGCCAGCTCCCCGTTGCTAGCCATATACAATGAGCAGTTCTTC
TRBJ1-4 TRBD1 NA TRBV3-1/TRBV3-2 CASSQKRDRGEKLFF TGTGCCAGCAGCCAAAAGCGGGACAGGGGAGAAAAACTGTTTTTT
TRBJ2-7 NA NA TRBV21-1 CASSKGGGGYEQYF TGTGCCAGCAGCAAAGGTGGGGGCGGGTACGAGCAGTACTTC
TRBJ1-1 TRBD1 once TRBV7-9 CASSEGQGGTEAFF TGTGCCAGCAGCGAGGGACAGGGAGGAACTGAAGCTTTCTTT
TRBJ2-2 NA NA TRBV5-1 CASTEDGELFF TGCGCCAGCACTGAGGACGGGGAGCTGTTTTTT
TRBJ2-1 TRBD2 NA TRBV6-2/TRBV6-3 CASSPSGGLNEQFF TGTGCCAGCAGCCCTAGCGGGGGCCTCAATGAGCAGTTCTTC
TRBJ1-3 TRBD1 NA TRBV7-6 CASSAGQGSSGNTIYF TGTGCCAGCAGCGCCGGACAGGGCAGCTCTGGAAACACCATATATTTT
TRBJ2-3 TRBD2 NA TRBV13 CASSFPTSGTDTQYF TGTGCCAGCAGCTTTCCGACTAGCGGCACAGATACGCAGTATTTT
TRBJ2-3 NA NA TRBV13 CASSSRLVRDTQYF TGTGCCAGCAGCTCCCGACTAGTTCGGGATACGCAGTATTTT
TRBJ2-3 NA NA TRBV20-1 CSAFRDTQYF TGCAGTGCTTTCCGGGATACGCAGTATTTT
TRBJ2-1 NA NA TRBV28 CASSPGAWANNEQFF TGTGCCAGCAGCCCAGGGGCCTGGGCGAACAATGAGCAGTTCTTC
TRBJ2-7 NA NA TRBV18 CASSRGETYEQYF TGTGCCAGCTCACGGGGGGAGACCTACGAGCAGTACTTC
TRBJ2-3 TRBD2 NA TRBV7-2 CASSELAGGTDTQYF TGTGCCAGCAGCGAGCTAGCGGGGGGAACAGATACGCAGTATTTT
TRBJ2-2 NA NA TRBV2 CASSEGRAGPPGGELFF TGTGCCAGCAGTGAAGGAAGGGCGGGTCCGCCCGGCGGGGAGCTGTTTTTT
TRBJ2-1 NA NA TRBV9 CASTSAPSSYNEQFF TGTGCCAGCACGTCTGCCCCGAGCTCCTACAATGAGCAGTTCTTC
TRBJ2-2 NA NA TRBV4-3 CASSPTTSGELFF TGCGCCAGCAGCCCCACAACGTCCGGGGAGCTGTTTTTT
TRBJ2-5 TRBD2 once TRBV7-7 CASSQLAGGPQETQYF TGTGCTAGCAGCCAACTAGCGGGGGGGCCCCAAGAGACCCAGTACTTC
TRBJ2-7 TRBD2 NA TRBV18 CASSPGLAGSPSYEQYF TGTGCCAGCTCACCGGGACTAGCGGGTTCTCCGTCCTACGAGCAGTACTTC
TRBJ2-2 NA NA TRBV6-5 CASSLMGASGTGELFF TGTGCCAGCAGTTTAATGGGGGCCTCGGGCACCGGGGAGCTGTTTTTT
TRBJ2-7 TRBD1 NA TRBV6-5 CASSPTGTGANEQYF TGTGCCAGCAGCCCCACCGGGACAGGGGCGAACGAGCAGTACTTC
TRBJ2-7 TRBD2 NA TRBV10-3 CAINLLAGWDEQYF TGTGCCATCAATCTTCTAGCGGGATGGGACGAGCAGTACTTC
TRBJ2-7 TRBD2 NA TRBV6-2/TRBV6-3 CASSRRLAGSSYEQYF TGTGCCAGCAGTCGACGACTAGCGGGTAGCTCCTACGAGCAGTACTTC
TRBJ2-7 TRBD1 NA TRBV19 CASMDRDRPSYEQYF TGTGCCAGTATGGACCGGGACAGGCCCTCCTACGAGCAGTACTTC
TRBJ1-4 NA NA TRBV27 CASSSSGTIATNEKLFF TGTGCCAGCAGCTCGTCCGGGACAATTGCAACTAATGAAAAACTGTTTTTT
TRBJ2-3 TRBD1 NA TRBV7-9 CASSSLGQGADTQYF TGTGCCAGCAGCTCTCTTGGACAGGGGGCAGATACGCAGTATTTT
TRBJ1-1 NA NA TRBV10-3 CAISELRGNTEAFF TGTGCCATCAGTGAGCTCAGGGGGAACACTGAAGCTTTCTTT
TRBJ1-2 TRBD1 NA TRBV5-5 CASSLVAGGSFFGYTF TGTGCCAGCAGCTTGGTGGCAGGGGGCAGCTTCTTTGGCTACACCTTC
TRBJ1-4 NA NA TRBV29-1 CSVRGVANEKLFF TGCAGCGTGCGGGGGGTAGCTAATGAAAAACTGTTTTTT
TRBJ1-1 NA NA TRBV30 CAWRRGMENTEAFF TGTGCCTGGAGACGAGGTATGGAGAACACTGAAGCTTTCTTT
TRBJ1-1 NA NA TRBV7-9 CASSLRGFGTEAFF TGTGCCAGCAGCTTAAGGGGTTTTGGGACTGAAGCTTTCTTT
TRBJ2-3 NA NA TRBV4-2 CASSLRDTAYSTDTQYF TGTGCCAGCAGCCTTCGGGACACCGCCTATTCCACAGATACGCAGTATTTT
TRBJ2-1 TRBD1 once TRBV19 CASSPTGTGDKFF TGTGCCAGTAGCCCAACCGGGACAGGGGATAAGTTCTTC
TRBJ2-1 NA NA TRBV12-5 CASGLVLDQLGDEQFF TGTGCTAGTGGTTTGGTACTGGACCAACTCGGGGATGAGCAGTTCTTC
TRBJ2-7 NA NA TRBV19 CASSPTSYEQYF TGTGCCAGTAGTCCAACTTCCTACGAGCAGTACTTC
TRBJ2-5 TRBD1 NA TRBV10-3 CAISEAGQENSETQYF TGTGCCATCAGTGAGGCGGGACAGGAAAATTCGGAGACCCAGTACTTC
TRBJ1-2 NA medium-sized TRBV7-9 CASSFQGQEYYGYTF TGTGCCAGCAGCTTTCAGGGTCAGGAGTACTATGGCTACACCTTC
TRBJ1-4 NA NA TRBV6-5 CASSSNWGGDLFF TGTGCCAGCAGTTCCAACTGGGGGGGCGATTTGTTTTTT
TRBJ1-2 TRBD1 NA TRBV30 CAWSLQGDYGYTF TGTGCCTGGAGTCTCCAGGGGGACTATGGCTACACCTTC
TRBJ1-2 TRBD1 NA TRBV29-1 CSVYHTGANYGYTF TGCAGCGTTTATCATACAGGGGCTAACTATGGCTACACCTTC
TRBJ2-7 TRBD1 NA TRBV11-2 CASSSLRTGRLSYEQYF TGTGCCAGCAGCTCGCTAAGGACAGGTCGGCTCTCCTACGAGCAGTACTTC
TRBJ2-5 NA NA TRBV2 CASSDRATQYF TGTGCCAGCAGTGACAGGGCGACCCAGTACTTC